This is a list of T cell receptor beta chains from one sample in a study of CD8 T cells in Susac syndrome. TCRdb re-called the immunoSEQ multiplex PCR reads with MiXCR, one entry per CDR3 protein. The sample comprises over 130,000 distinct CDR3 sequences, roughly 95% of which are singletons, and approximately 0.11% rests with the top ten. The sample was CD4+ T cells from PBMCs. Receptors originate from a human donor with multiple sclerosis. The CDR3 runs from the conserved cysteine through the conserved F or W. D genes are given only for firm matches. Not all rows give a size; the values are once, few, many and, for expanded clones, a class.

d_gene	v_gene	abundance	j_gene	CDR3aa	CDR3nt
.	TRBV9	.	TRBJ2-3	CASSVVGQGTDTQYF	TGTGCCAGCAGCGTAGTTGGGCAGGGGACAGATACGCAGTATTTT
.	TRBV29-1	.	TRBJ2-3	CSVGPGGRSTDTQYF	TGCAGCGTTGGCCCCGGGGGGCGTAGCACAGATACGCAGTATTTT
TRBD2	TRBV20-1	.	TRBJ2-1	CSARPGLAVNNEQFF	TGCAGTGCTAGGCCGGGACTAGCGGTTAACAATGAGCAGTTCTTC
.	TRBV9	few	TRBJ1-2	CASSVIRPAGPLGYTF	TGTGCCAGCAGCGTTATAAGGCCGGCCGGACCTTTGGGCTACACCTTC
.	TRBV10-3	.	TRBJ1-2	CAIAGTENYGYTF	TGTGCCATAGCCGGGACCGAGAACTATGGCTACACCTTC
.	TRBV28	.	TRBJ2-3	CASSLNGPTQSTDTQYF	TGTGCCAGCAGTTTAAACGGCCCAACCCAGTCCACAGATACGCAGTATTTT
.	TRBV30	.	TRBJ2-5	CAWSVSAQETQYF	TGTGCCTGGAGTGTGTCTGCCCAAGAGACCCAGTACTTC
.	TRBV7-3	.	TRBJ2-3	CASSPTMDRRDTQYF	TGTGCCAGCAGCCCTACGATGGACAGAAGGGATACGCAGTATTTT
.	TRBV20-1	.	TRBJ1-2	CSGARRDGYTF	TGCAGTGGGGCCCGTCGGGATGGCTACACCTTC
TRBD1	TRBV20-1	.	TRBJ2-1	CSAGGTGGYNEQFF	TGCAGTGCTGGAGGGACAGGGGGGTACAATGAGCAGTTCTTC
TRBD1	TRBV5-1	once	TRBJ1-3	CASSVGQGATGNTIYF	TGCGCCAGCAGCGTGGGACAGGGGGCAACTGGAAACACCATATATTTT
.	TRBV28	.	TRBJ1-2	CASTVDRGYGYTF	TGTGCCAGCACCGTGGACAGAGGCTATGGCTACACCTTC
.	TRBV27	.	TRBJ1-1	CASTLGPANTEAFF	TGTGCCAGCACTTTGGGTCCGGCGAACACTGAAGCTTTCTTT
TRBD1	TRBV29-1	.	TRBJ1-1	CSVDSTGGTEAFF	TGCAGCGTTGATAGTACAGGGGGCACTGAAGCTTTCTTT
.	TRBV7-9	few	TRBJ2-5	CASSFDRGAVMETQYF	TGTGCCAGCAGCTTCGATCGGGGGGCCGTGATGGAGACTCAGTACTTC
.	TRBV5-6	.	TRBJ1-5	CASSAPGANQPQHF	TGTGCCAGCAGCGCCCCCGGGGCCAATCAGCCCCAGCATTTT
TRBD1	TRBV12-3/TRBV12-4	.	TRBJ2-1	CASRSDRGRYNEQFF	TGTGCCAGCAGGTCGGACAGGGGAAGGTACAATGAGCAGTTCTTC
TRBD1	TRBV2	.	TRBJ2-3	CASTLTGHTQYF	TGTGCCAGCACCTTGACAGGGCATACGCAGTATTTT
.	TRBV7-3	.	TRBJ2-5	CASSRGEGETQYF	TGTGCCAGCAGCCGGGGCGAGGGGGAGACCCAGTACTTC
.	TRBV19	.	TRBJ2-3	CASSIADTQYF	TGTGCCAGTAGTATAGCAGATACGCAGTATTTT
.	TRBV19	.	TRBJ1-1	CASATGRESPEAFF	TGTGCCAGTGCAACCGGGAGGGAGAGTCCTGAAGCTTTCTTT
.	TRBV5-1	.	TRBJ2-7	CASSLGQLEGEQYF	TGCGCCAGCAGCTTGGGACAGCTTGAGGGCGAGCAGTACTTC
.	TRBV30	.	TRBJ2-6	CAWDRAPGANVLTF	TGTGCCTGGGATCGGGCTCCTGGGGCCAACGTCCTGACTTTC
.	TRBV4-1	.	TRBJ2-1	CASSLRSTGETHEQFF	TGCGCCAGCAGCCTAAGATCAACGGGAGAAACGCATGAGCAGTTCTTC
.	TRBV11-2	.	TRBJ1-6	CASSLRSRSGGHVRLNSPLHF	TGTGCCAGCAGCTTAAGATCAAGATCGGGTGGACATGTCCGCTTGAATTCACCCCTCCACTTT
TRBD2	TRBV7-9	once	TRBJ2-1	CASSLRLAGGIDEQFF	TGTGCCAGCAGCCTTAGGCTAGCGGGAGGGATAGATGAGCAGTTCTTC
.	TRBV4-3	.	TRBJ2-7	CASSQDTVSYEQYF	TGCGCCAGCAGCCAAGATACCGTTTCCTACGAGCAGTACTTC
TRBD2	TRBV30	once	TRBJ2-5	CAWTPGRGARETQYF	TGTGCCTGGACCCCCGGGCGGGGGGCCCGAGAGACCCAGTACTTC
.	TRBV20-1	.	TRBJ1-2	CSASSYTHGYTF	TGCAGTGCTAGTAGTTACACGCACGGCTACACCTTC
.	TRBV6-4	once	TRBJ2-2	CASSAIQGRVNTGELFF	TGTGCCAGCAGTGCGATCCAAGGCAGGGTGAACACCGGGGAGCTGTTTTTT
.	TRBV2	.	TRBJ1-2	CASSFDPQGPKTF	TGTGCCAGCAGTTTCGACCCACAGGGTCCTAAAACCTTC
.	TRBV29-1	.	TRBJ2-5	CSVEGPHQETQYF	TGCAGCGTTGAAGGGCCACACCAAGAGACCCAGTACTTC
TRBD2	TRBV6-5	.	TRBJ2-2	CASSHSLAGEQNTGELFF	TGTGCCAGCAGTCACTCCTTAGCGGGGGAGCAGAACACCGGGGAGCTGTTTTTT
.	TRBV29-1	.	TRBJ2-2	CSVGPVRPGELFF	TGCAGCGTGGGACCCGTTAGGCCCGGGGAGCTGTTTTTT
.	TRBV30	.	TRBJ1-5	CAWSQGHSNQPQHF	TGTGCCTGGAGTCAGGGGCATAGCAATCAGCCCCAGCATTTT
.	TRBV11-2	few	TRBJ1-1	CASSLYLAGETEAFF	TGTGCCAGCAGCTTATATTTGGCAGGGGAGACTGAAGCTTTCTTT
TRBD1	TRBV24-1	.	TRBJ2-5	CATSDLGQGGETQYF	TGTGCCACCAGTGACCTGGGACAGGGCGGGGAGACCCAGTACTTC
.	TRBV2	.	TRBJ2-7	CASSPTYEQYF	TGTGCCAGCAGTCCCACCTACGAGCAGTACTTC
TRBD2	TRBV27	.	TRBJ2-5	CASSPGLVSIQETQYF	TGTGCCAGCAGTCCGGGACTAGTTTCGATCCAAGAGACCCAGTACTTC
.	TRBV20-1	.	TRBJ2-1	CSARSASRQSNEQFF	TGCAGTGCTAGATCGGCGTCACGGCAATCCAATGAGCAGTTCTTC
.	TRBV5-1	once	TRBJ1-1	CASSLGSGGANTEAFF	TGCGCCAGCAGCTTGGGGTCCGGTGGGGCGAACACTGAAGCTTTCTTT
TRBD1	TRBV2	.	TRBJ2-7	CASKTGEVWEQYF	TGTGCCAGCAAAACAGGGGAAGTATGGGAGCAGTACTTC